The clone carrying this TCR beta chain has ten or more counts. Its matching antigen is unknown. The V end lost 6 bases, the J end lost 3 bases, and 5 bases lay between the germline ends. This CDR3 has 11 amino acids. CDR1 is KGHDR and CDR2 is SFDVKD in the germline V gene. Amplified TCR beta CDR3 regions derived from RNA transcripts. In the first-round RT-PCR of the TCR CDR3, the HTBI primer set was used. TCRdb recomputed calls from the multiplex PCR reads with MiXCR, one row per CDR3 protein. The data contain 750,000 to 900,000 distinct CDR3 sequences, around 39% of them singletons. The data were obtained in a study of T cells in Graves' hyperthyroidism and ophthalmopathy. Study at large: The blood sample was taken at first diagnosis, before treatment began.

PBMCs came from 9 to 10 ml fresh peripheral blood. Whole-study results and caveats: Most thyroid clonotypes expanded above 0.001 were also detected in blood.

The sequenced sample consisted of blood. This receptor was taken from a man aged 18 to 30 with Graves' hyperthyroidism. The gene calls are TRBV24-1 and TRBJ2-7; D might be TRBD1 (5 bases). The CDR3 sequence: CATSQGYEQYF. For the CDR3, the DNA is TGTGCCACCAGTCAGGGCTACGAGCAGTACTTC.